These 15 T cell receptor beta chains originate from one sample sequenced in a study of blood T cell repertoires in COVID-19 (dated by TCRdb to 2020 to 2022). The library was generated by the immunoSEQ multiplex PCR assay. The source is immuneACCESS, and TCRdb retained only in-frame sequences with V and J called. Part of the clones is not carried over; for the studies checked, unresolved V genes explain less than half of this, and the remainder is unexplained. The sample has about 32,000 clones on record, approximately 89% of them singletons. The ten largest make up approximately 4% of the sample. Sample: peripheral blood. These receptors were collected from a man aged 55 to 69 with acute or convalescent COVID-19.

The chain joins TRBV9 to TRBJ1-2; D is perhaps TRBD1 (5 bases). V was cut by 0 bases and J by 2 bases, with 8 bases left in between. The CDR3 consists of 14 residues. Germline V gives CDR1 SGDLS, CDR2 YYNGEE. CDR3 sequence reads: CASSVGGANYGYTF. The DNA of the CDR3 is TGTGCCAGCAGCGTAGGTGGGGCCAACTATGGCTACACCTTC.

This clone was observed a few times. The CDR3, as DNA: TGTGCTAGTGGTCGCATGGGACTAGCCGCGAACACCGGGGAGCTGTTTTTT. Its protein product is CASGRMGLAANTGELFF. The V gene is TRBV12-5, the J gene TRBJ2-2, with 9 bases lining up with TRBD2. The germline gives CDR1 LGHNT, CDR2 FRNRAP. The V and J ends lost 5 bases and 0 bases, in that order; junction bases with no gene match: 7. The CDR3 loop spans 17 amino acids.

The chain couples TRBV3-1 (or the pseudogene TRBV3-2) to TRBJ2-3, with TRBD2 matching 8 bases. V trimming: 2 bases; J trimming: 7 bases; junction bases outside the gene matches: 5. This CDR3 has 14 amino acids. CDR1 and CDR2 from the germline V gene are LGHDT and YNNKEL (reference sequence). Here the CDR3 reads CASSQNSGRNTQYF. DNA of the CDR3: TGTGCCAGCAGCCAAAACAGCGGGAGAAATACGCAGTATTTT.

This chain connects TRBV6-2 or TRBV6-3 to TRBJ2-5; TRBD2 matches 7 bases. The ends lost 2 bases at V and 5 bases at J; junction bases unmatched: 8. Germline assignment: CDR1 MNHEY and CDR2 SVGEGT. The CDR3 runs 15 residues. This chain's CDR3 is CASSYGAGEVETQYF. The CDR3 DNA follows: TGTGCCAGCAGTTACGGGGCGGGGGAAGTGGAGACCCAGTACTTC.

V usage is TRBV7-2 and J usage is TRBJ2-3; 8 bases are a match to TRBD2. CDR3 length: 14 amino acids. Per germline, CDR1 SGHTA and CDR2 FQGNSA. V lost 5 bases to trimming and J lost 9 bases; unmatched junction nucleotides: 10. CDR3 DNA sequence: TGTGCCAGCAGCCCAGTCGGGACTAGTTACACGCAGTATTTT. Protein product: CASSPVGTSYTQYF.

This clone showed up just a few times. V usage is TRBV7-2 and J usage is TRBJ1-5, with 9 positions matching TRBD1. The CDR3 loop spans 16 amino acids. V lost 3 bases to trimming and J lost 4 bases; unmatched junction nucleotides: 7. The germline CDR1 and CDR2 sequences are SGHTA and FQGNSA. This CDR3 is CASSFDWDRENQPQHF. The DNA for the CDR3 is TGTGCCAGCAGCTTCGACTGGGACAGGGAAAATCAGCCCCAGCATTTT.

The V call is TRBV6-6, the J call TRBJ2-7; 9 nucleotides agree with TRBD2. J gave up 4 bases and V 5 bases, and 21 bases lay outside the gene matches. The CDR3 sequence is 19 residues long. Germline V gene data show CDR1 as MNHNY and CDR2 as SVGAGI (reference sequence). The CDR3 DNA reads TGTGCCAGCAGTCCCCGTGAGCTGGGAAGGGGTAGCGGGAGTTACGAGCAGTACTTC. This encodes CASSPRELGRGSGSYEQYF.

The CDR3 DNA reads TGTGCCAGCAGTGAGGAGGGAGGTAATTCACCCCTCCACTTT. Its protein product is CASSEEGGNSPLHF. V is TRBV2 and J is TRBJ1-6; D is unclear. CDR1 is SNHLY and CDR2 is FYNNEI in the germline V gene. CDR3 length equals 14 residues. V lost 3 bases to trimming and J lost 6 bases, with 9 bases between them.

The chain recombines TRBV7-6 with TRBJ1-5; 7 nucleotides agree with TRBD1. The V segment lost 5 bases and the J segment 4 bases; nucleotides outside the gene matches: 14. From germline, CDR1 is SGHVS and CDR2 FNYEAQ. The CDR3 loop spans 17 amino acids. The CDR3, as DNA: TGTGCCAGCAGCCCCTCCGGGACAGAAGGATGGAATCAGCCCCAGCATTTT. Protein sequence: CASSPSGTEGWNQPQHF.

The V and J genes are TRBV19 and TRBJ1-3; TRBD1 agrees at 7 bases. The V segment lost 6 bases and the J segment 3 bases; nucleotides outside the gene matches: 5. The CDR3 is 14 amino acids. The germline V gene has CDR1 LNHDA and CDR2 SQIVND (reference sequence). CDR3 loop: CASSLTGLGNTIYF. The CDR3, as DNA: TGTGCCAGTAGCCTGACAGGGCTTGGAAACACCATATATTTT.

The CDR3 DNA follows: TGTGCCAGCAGCCAAGACCGGTCAGTAGGGGGAACCCCCTATAATTCACCCCTCCACTTT. Encoded protein: CASSQDRSVGGTPYNSPLHF. The chain has TRBV14 and TRBJ1-6, with D tentatively TRBD1 (6 bases). V lost 0 bases and J lost 2, with 20 bases in between. Germline CDR1 SGHDN, CDR2 FVKESK. This CDR3 contains 20 residues.

The J gene is TRBJ2-7, the V gene TRBV5-1; D uncertain. Germline CDR1 reads SGHRS; CDR2 reads YFSETQ. The ends were cut back, 0 bases at V and 3 bases at J, with 7 bases in the middle. The CDR3 spans 13 residues. The CDR3 region has the DNA TGCGCCAGCAGCTTGGGGCTTAACTACGAGCAGTACTTC. Protein sequence: CASSLGLNYEQYF. Filled out from reference TRBV5-1 and TRBJ2-7, the complete variable domain reads KAGVTQTPRYLIKTRGQQVTLSCSPISGHRSVSWYQQTPGQGLQFLFEYFSETQRNKGNFPGRFSGRQFSNSRSEMNVSTLELGDSALYLCASSLGLNYEQYFGPGTRLTVT.

Here the CDR3 reads CATSRQGATGELFF. The CDR3 DNA reads TGTGCCACCAGCAGACAGGGGGCGACCGGGGAGCTGTTTTTT. The chain has TRBV24-1 and TRBJ2-2; 10 bases align to TRBD1. Trimming cost V 7 bases and J 5 bases; bases outside gene matches: 3. The CDR3 covers 14 residues. Germline V lookup: CDR1 KGHDR, CDR2 SFDVKD.

The rearrangement uses TRBV29-1 and TRBJ1-1; no definite D call. CDR3 length: 11 residues. V lost 4 bases, J lost 8 bases, and 11 bases lay in between. Per germline, CDR1 SQVTM and CDR2 ANQGSEA. Written as DNA, the CDR3 is TGCAGCGTTGGGCTCGAATCCGAAGCTTTCTTT. Its protein product is CSVGLESEAFF.

This sequence joins TRBV27 and TRBJ1-2; D may be TRBD1 (5 bases). Trimming took 4 bases from V and 3 from J, leaving 12 bases between them. The CDR3 totals 14 residues. Germline CDR1 and CDR2: MNHEY and SMNVEV (reference sequence). Here the CDR3 DNA reads TGTGCCAGCAGTTCCCGACAGCCCCACTATGGCTACACCTTC. This encodes CASSSRQPHYGYTF.